The 25 T cell receptor beta chains below come from one sample, sequenced in a study of OX40 agonist ivuxolimab in advanced cancers. The data were produced by immunoSEQ multiplex PCR, yet TCRdb's version contains in-frame clones alone and is incomplete. The table has around 33,000 clones, roughly 80% seen once; the top ten hold approximately 2.4%. The sample consisted of CD4+ or CD8+ T cells sorted from blood, taken in a trial of the OX40 agonist ivuxolimab. These receptor sequences come from an adult with an advanced solid tumor such as melanoma, head and neck, liver or kidney cancer.

The chain joins TRBV7-3 to TRBJ2-5; perhaps TRBD2 as D (5 bases). The V gene lost 5 bases and the J gene lost 1 base, with 14 bases spanning the gap. Germline V gives CDR1 SGHTA, CDR2 FQGTGA. The CDR3 sequence is 15 residues long. The chain's CDR3 is CASSPQAGGQETQYF. DNA for the CDR3: TGTGCCAGCAGCCCTCAGGCGGGTGGCCAAGAGACCCAGTACTTC.

V is TRBV5-8 and J is TRBJ2-7; possible D gene TRBD1, 6 bases. Germline V gene data show CDR1 as SGHTS and CDR2 as YDEGEE. Trimming removed 6 bases at V and 2 bases at J, with 12 bases between. CDR3 length equals 13 residues. The DNA for the CDR3 is TGTGCCAGCACTCCGGACAGAACCTACGAGCAGTACTTC. Residues: CASTPDRTYEQYF.

The rearrangement joins TRBV2 to TRBJ1-3; D is possibly TRBD1 (5 bases). Trimming pared 2 bases from V and 4 bases from J, leaving 9 bases between. This CDR3 comprises 14 residues. Germline CDR1 reads SNHLY; CDR2 reads FYNNEI. CDR3: CASSERDWGNTIYF. CDR3 DNA: TGTGCCAGCAGTGAAAGGGACTGGGGAAACACCATATATTTT.

The chain couples TRBV6-5 to TRBJ1-3, with D hard to call. V lost 0 bases and J lost 0, with 6 bases in between. The CDR3 has 15 residues. Germline V gene data show CDR1 as MNHEY and CDR2 as SVGAGI. The CDR3 sequence is CASSYSQSSGNTIYF. The CDR3 nucleotides read TGTGCCAGCAGTTACTCGCAGAGCTCTGGAAACACCATATATTTT.

This clone was detected once. V is TRBV11-3 and J is TRBJ2-3; D not certain. The V gene lost 5 bases and the J gene lost 6 bases, with 9 bases spanning the gap. Germline-derived CDR1 and CDR2 are SGHNT and YENEEA. The CDR3 loop spans 12 amino acids. The CDR3 region is CASSAVGDTQYF. The CDR3 DNA follows: TGTGCCAGCAGCGCGGTTGGGGATACGCAGTATTTT.

The sample holds one count of this clone. The chain carries TRBV6-4 and TRBJ2-1; D may be TRBD1 (5 bases). Germline V gene lookup returns CDR1 MRHNA and CDR2 SNTAGT. The CDR3 is 12 amino acids. Trimming took 4 bases from V and 12 from J, leaving 13 bases between them. This CDR3 is CASSASYQGQFF. The CDR3 bases are TGTGCCAGCAGTGCCTCCTACCAGGGGCAGTTCTTC.

This clone was seen a handful of times. The chain carries TRBV29-1 and TRBJ2-6, with D possibly TRBD2 on 6 matching bases. This CDR3 comprises 12 residues. Germline-derived CDR1 and CDR2 are SQVTM and ANQGSEA. The V end lost 4 bases, the J end lost 9 bases, and 10 bases lay between the germline ends. CDR3 nucleotides: TGCAGCGTTGCCGGGACTCACAACGTCCTGACTTTC. Its translation: CSVAGTHNVLTF.

This chain joins TRBV27 and TRBJ2-7, with D uncertain. Trimming shortened V by 3 bases and J by 0 bases, and 3 bases separated the two germline ends. The CDR3 is made up of 12 amino acids. Looked up from germline, CDR1 is MNHEY and CDR2 is SMNVEV (reference sequence). As DNA, the CDR3 is TGTGCCAGCAGTTTCCTCTCCTACGAGCAGTACTTC. It encodes CASSFLSYEQYF.

This clone was found once. The chain recombines TRBV7-6 with TRBJ1-5; the D gene is possibly TRBD1 (5 bases). The V end was cut by 0 bases, the J end by 0 bases, with 18 bases between. Germline V gives CDR1 SGHVS, CDR2 FNYEAQ. This CDR3 is 19 amino acids long. In nucleotides, the CDR3 is TGTGCCAGCAGCTTAGCAGGTGGAGGGGCCAGGTATAGCAATCAGCCCCAGCATTTT. Translation gives CASSLAGGGARYSNQPQHF.

This chain uses TRBV27 with TRBJ2-2, with TRBD2 identical over 10 bases. Trimming at V came to 4 bases and at J to 7 bases, leaving 6 bases not matched to a gene. Germline V gene sequence: CDR1 MNHEY, CDR2 SMNVEV (reference sequence). This CDR3 region has 15 residues. The CDR3 coding sequence is TGTGCCAGCAGTTCCCTAGCGGGAGTGGGCGGGGAGCTGTTTTTT. It codes for CASSSLAGVGGELFF.

V usage is TRBV7-2 and J usage is TRBJ1-5; D is unclear. Trimming removed 6 bases at V and 0 bases at J, with 12 bases between. The germline V gene has CDR1 SGHTA and CDR2 FQGNSA. This CDR3 contains 15 residues. The CDR3 nucleotides are TGTGCCAGCAGGACGGGGAGCCTTAGCAATCAGCCCCAGCATTTT. Translated: CASRTGSLSNQPQHF.

J is TRBJ2-5 and V is TRBV5-4; TRBD2 might be the D (5 bases). CDR3 length equals 15 residues. The V and J ends lost 3 bases and 5 bases respectively, with 17 bases between them. Germline V CDR1 and CDR2: SGHNT, YYREEE (reference sequence). The CDR3 loop reads CASSSTLGDRETQYF. The CDR3 coding sequence is TGTGCCAGCAGCTCGACCCTGGGAGATCGGGAGACCCAGTACTTC.

The chain links TRBV15 to TRBJ2-2, with D possibly being TRBD1 (6 bases). Germline CDR1 LNHNV, CDR2 YYDKDF (reference sequence). This CDR3 has 14 residues. Trimming cost V 0 bases and J 7 bases, with 9 bases left between them. DNA for the CDR3: TGTGCCACCAGCAGAGACAGGGGTGTCGGGGAGCTGTTTTTT. Amino acid sequence: CATSRDRGVGELFF. The entire variable domain, with the rest obtained from reference TRBV15 and TRBJ2-2, is as follows: DAMVIQNPRYQVTQFGKPVTLSCSQTLNHNVMYWYQQKSSQAPKLLFHYYDKDFNNEADTPDNFQSRRPNTSFCFLDIRSPGLGDTAMYLCATSRDRGVGELFFGEGSRLTVL.

This clone was observed a single time. The rearrangement joins TRBV11-1 to TRBJ2-1; 9 nucleotides agree with TRBD2. The V and J ends lost 4 bases and 0 bases, in that order; junction bases with no gene match: 4. The CDR3 covers 16 residues. CDR1 and CDR2 from the germline V gene are SGHAT and FQDESV (reference sequence). The CDR3 is CASSYYSGSSYNEQFF. The CDR3 nucleotides are TGTGCCAGCAGCTACTATAGCGGGAGCTCCTACAATGAGCAGTTCTTC.

This clone was found a few times. V is TRBV18 and J is TRBJ2-7; D is tentatively TRBD1 or TRBD2 (5 bases each). This CDR3 is 14 amino acids long. Trimming left V 4 bases short and J 6 bases short, with 16 bases between. Germline-derived CDR1 and CDR2 are KGHSH and LQKENI. The CDR3 DNA reads TGTGCCAGCTCACGGGCTACAGGACTCGGCGAGCAGTACTTC. This sequence encodes CASSRATGLGEQYF.

The V and J genes are TRBV27 and TRBJ2-7; TRBD1 matches 8 bases. The CDR3 has 14 residues. The J segment lost 6 bases and the V segment lost 3 bases, leaving 7 bases of the junction unmatched. Germline assignment: CDR1 MNHEY and CDR2 SMNVEV (reference sequence). The CDR3 DNA reads as TGTGCCAGCAGTTTTGGGTACGACAGGGGCGAGCAGTACTTC. As protein: CASSFGYDRGEQYF.

V is TRBV30 and J is TRBJ1-3, with D hard to call. Trimming cost V 4 bases and J 8 bases, with 12 bases left between them. From germline, CDR1 is GTSNPN and CDR2 SVGIG (reference sequence). CDR3 length: 12 amino acids. In DNA, the CDR3 is TGTGCCTGGACTCCCCTCCGTTACACCATATATTTT. Amino acid sequence: CAWTPLRYTIYF.

This sequence joins TRBV2 and TRBJ1-5, with 7 positions matching TRBD1. Germline CDR1 is SNHLY and CDR2 is FYNNEI. V was clipped by 6 bases and J by 2 bases; unmatched bases: 7. This CDR3 is built from 15 residues. The CDR3 bases are TGTGCCAGCAGCAGCTTACAGGGGCGCAATCAGCCCCAGCATTTT. Translation gives CASSSLQGRNQPQHF.

This clone came up a few times. The V and J genes are TRBV11-3 and TRBJ2-3, with 15 bases matching TRBD2. Germline V lookup: CDR1 SGHNT, CDR2 YENEEA. The V gene end was trimmed by 5 bases and the J gene end by 0 bases; junction bases not matched to a gene: 12. There are 20 residues in the CDR3. As DNA, the CDR3 is TGTGCCAGCAGCCCTAAGGGACTAGCGGGAGGACGGGGCAGCACAGATACGCAGTATTTT. Translating gives CASSPKGLAGGRGSTDTQYF.

This sequence joins TRBV5-1 and TRBJ1-6; tentative D call: TRBD1 (6 bases). The germline gives CDR1 SGHRS, CDR2 YFSETQ. Trimming pared 0 bases from V and 7 bases from J, leaving 11 bases between. The CDR3 is 15 amino acids. The CDR3 reads CASSLVSGTNSPLHF. The CDR3 nucleotides read TGCGCCAGCAGCTTGGTGTCGGGGACAAATTCACCCCTCCACTTT.

This clone was observed a single time. The V and J genes are TRBV7-2 and TRBJ2-7; 7 bases are a match to TRBD1. Germline V gene lookup returns CDR1 SGHTA and CDR2 FQGNSA. The V and J ends lost 4 bases and 3 bases, in that order; junction bases with no gene match: 6. The CDR3 spans 14 residues. This CDR3 is CASSSRQGIYEQYF. The CDR3 DNA reads TGTGCCAGCAGCTCCCGACAGGGTATCTACGAGCAGTACTTC.

The chain joins TRBV9 to TRBJ1-3, with D perhaps matching TRBD1 (5 bases). The CDR3 has 14 amino acids. Germline loops: CDR1 SGDLS, CDR2 YYNGEE. The V gene lost 5 bases and the J gene lost 5 bases, with 14 bases spanning the gap. CDR3 in DNA: TGTGCCAGCAGTGTCGTGGCAGGGAGAAACACCATATATTTT. Protein: CASSVVAGRNTIYF.

The chain joins TRBV2 to TRBJ2-1; no definite D call. Germline-derived CDR1 and CDR2 are SNHLY and FYNNEI. CDR3 length: 13 residues. The germline V and J ends were trimmed by 8 bases and 5 bases, with 13 bases remaining between them. DNA for the CDR3: TGTGCCAGCTGCCTCAGATTTGACAATGAGCAGTTCTTC. Amino acid sequence: CASCLRFDNEQFF.

The rearrangement links TRBV15 to TRBJ1-1; D is uncertain. Trimming removed 1 base from V and 1 base from J, with 10 bases in between. Germline V gives CDR1 LNHNV, CDR2 YYDKDF (reference sequence). The CDR3 totals 15 residues. CDR3 sequence (DNA): TGTGCCACCAGCAGAGCTGTTAGAGGGAACACTGAAGCTTTCTTT. Its translation: CATSRAVRGNTEAFF.

This clone appeared a single time. V and J are TRBV29-1 and TRBJ1-1; D is undetermined. CDR1 and CDR2 (germline): SQVTM, ANQGSEA. The CDR3 runs to 13 residues. The V end was cut by 5 bases, the J end by 0 bases, with 10 bases between. CDR3 nucleotide sequence: TGCAGCGTTCGAAGCGGGATGAACACTGAAGCTTTCTTT. This encodes CSVRSGMNTEAFF.